This is a list of T cell receptor beta chains from one sample in a study of technical replicates of blood from a handful of donors. The protocol was immunoSEQ multiplex PCR, while the TCRdb copy is restricted to in-frame clones and leaves out a portion. The sample holds some 77,000 clones, approximately 83% seen once. The source material was PBMCs. The source of these receptors is a human donor in good health. Some clones in this sample may be carry-over from other donors' samples. Both conserved end residues are part of each CDR3. D genes are given only for firm matches. Clone size is stated in some rows and not others, as once, few, many or a class when expanded.

few,TRBJ2-3,NA,TRBV7-3,TGTGCCAGCAGCTCCCGGGGAACGGGCACAGATACGCAGTATTTT,CASSSRGTGTDTQYF
NA,TRBJ1-6,NA,TRBV7-9,TGTGCCAGCAGCTTAAACCAGAATTCACCCCTCCACTTT,CASSLNQNSPLHF
once,TRBJ2-1,TRBD2,TRBV7-3,TGTGCCAGCAGCTCTGGACTAGCGAGCTACAATGAGCAGTTCTTC,CASSSGLASYNEQFF
once,TRBJ2-7,TRBD2,TRBV30,TGTGCCTGGCGGCCGGGACTAGCGGGAGGGCCACCTCTGGGGCAGTACTTC,CAWRPGLAGGPPLGQYF
NA,TRBJ1-5,NA,TRBV7-2,TGTGCCAGCCGGGGGGGTAGCAATCAGCCCCAGCATTTT,CASRGGSNQPQHF
once,TRBJ2-2,NA,TRBV7-2,TGTGCCAGCAGCTTAGCGGGAGGTTCGAACACCGGGGAGCTGTTTTTT,CASSLAGGSNTGELFF
NA,TRBJ2-2,NA,TRBV18,TGTGCCAGCTCAAGTACAGGGAACACCGGGGAGCTGTTTTTT,CASSSTGNTGELFF
once,TRBJ1-2,NA,TRBV2,TGTGCCAGCAGTGAACGTGGAGCTAACTATGGCTACACCTTC,CASSERGANYGYTF
NA,TRBJ2-2,TRBD1,TRBV7-3,TGTGCCAGCAGCTTAATGGGGACAGATAACACCGGGGAGCTGTTTTTT,CASSLMGTDNTGELFF
NA,TRBJ1-5,NA,TRBV4-3,TGCGCCAGCAGCCAAGATCTCCCTAAAAGCTATAGCAATCAGCCCCAGCATTTT,CASSQDLPKSYSNQPQHF
NA,TRBJ1-5,NA,TRBV7-9,TGTGCCAGCAGCCTTACAGGGCCCCGTCAGCCCCAGCATTTT,CASSLTGPRQPQHF
once,TRBJ2-2,TRBD2,TRBV11-2,TGTGCCAGCAGATGGGGACTAGCGGGAGGGAACACCGGGGAGCTGTTTTTT,CASRWGLAGGNTGELFF
medium-sized,TRBJ1-3,NA,TRBV7-9,TGTGCCAGCAGCCCCGGTGGACAGAACACCATATATTTT,CASSPGGQNTIYF
NA,TRBJ1-1,NA,TRBV6-9,TGTGCCGCGGCAGGGACTGAAGCTTTCTTT,CAAAGTEAFF
NA,TRBJ2-2,TRBD2,TRBV9,TGTGCCAGCAGCCACCGGACTAGCCCCGGGGAGCTGTTTTTT,CASSHRTSPGELFF
NA,TRBJ1-4,NA,TRBV2,TGTGCCAGCAGTTTTTTGCAGGGGTCTAACGAAAAACTGTTTTTT,CASSFLQGSNEKLFF
NA,TRBJ2-3,TRBD2,TRBV10-3,TGTGCCATCAGTGACCGGACTAGCGGAAACACAGATACGCAGTATTTT,CAISDRTSGNTDTQYF
few,TRBJ1-2,NA,TRBV13,TGTGCCAGCAGCTTAGGAGACGGAGGGGGCTACACCTTC,CASSLGDGGGYTF
NA,TRBJ2-7,TRBD2,TRBV18,TGTGCCAGCTCACGACTAGCGGAAAGCTCCTACGAGCAGTACTTC,CASSRLAESSYEQYF
NA,TRBJ2-7,TRBD2,TRBV7-9,TGTGCCAGCAGCGTCTCACTAGCGGGGCTTTACGAGCAGTACTTC,CASSVSLAGLYEQYF
NA,TRBJ1-2,TRBD1,TRBV6-5,TGTGCCAGCAGTCACCCGACAGGGGGCGTCAATGGCTACACCTTC,CASSHPTGGVNGYTF
NA,TRBJ2-7,NA,TRBV4-1,TGCGCCAGCAGCCACCTTTTAGGGGTCATGGGCGAGCAGTACTTC,CASSHLLGVMGEQYF
NA,TRBJ1-2,NA,TRBV29-1,TGCAGCGTTTTGACAGCGACAACAGGGCCATCTGGCTACACCTTC,CSVLTATTGPSGYTF
NA,TRBJ2-3,TRBD1,TRBV11-1,TGTGCCAGCAGCACCACAGGGGAAAGGACAGATACGCAGTATTTT,CASSTTGERTDTQYF